The present T cell receptor beta chain was sequenced within a study of shared clonotypes between healthy human individuals. Authors' processing steps: Quality scores were absent from the junction-only immunoSEQ sequences, so filtering differed. The repertoire was sequenced with immunoSEQ multiplex PCR; TCRdb's copy has only in-frame clones and lacks some. The V and J calls and clone size come from that table; D and trimming were worked out from the DNA. The sample holds millions of clones, about 92% seen once. V dropped 0 bases and J dropped 6 bases, with 6 bases sitting between them. CDR1 and CDR2 from the germline V gene are MNHEY and SMNVEV (reference sequence). CDR3 length: 14 amino acids. Participating donors were healthy, HIV-negative adults free of recent acute infections or vaccinations.

J is TRBJ1-6 and V is TRBV27, with TRBD1 as a possible D gene (6 bases). The material sequenced was naive CD4+ T cells sorted from blood. Described subset: CD45RA+ positively selected. The sequence was collected from a man aged 18-30 years in good health. The CDR3 loop reads CASSLSTGNSPLHF. CDR3 nucleotides: TGTGCCAGCAGTTTATCGACAGGTAATTCACCCCTCCACTTT.